The clone carrying this TCR beta chain was recorded many times. The data derive from a study of metastatic and nonmetastatic thyroid tumors. Germline loops: CDR1 MGHRA, CDR2 YSYEKL. This CDR3 region has 16 residues. V lost 1 base and J lost 2; bases outside the gene matches: 3. Patients had received no treatment of any kind before thyroid surgery. From the PCR reads, TCRdb re-called clones with MiXCR. The table records about 50,000 clones, less than 5% of them present only once. The sample taken for sequencing was blood. V is TRBV4-1 and J is TRBJ2-1, with TRBD2 identical over 9 bases. The sequence derives from a female donor with papillary thyroid cancer or a benign thyroid nodule (not recorded which). Some clones in this sample may be carry-over from other donors' samples. The CDR3 sequence is CASSQGIAGAYNEQFF. The CDR3 nucleotides read TGCGCCAGCAGCCAAGGTATAGCGGGAGCCTACAATGAGCAGTTCTTC.